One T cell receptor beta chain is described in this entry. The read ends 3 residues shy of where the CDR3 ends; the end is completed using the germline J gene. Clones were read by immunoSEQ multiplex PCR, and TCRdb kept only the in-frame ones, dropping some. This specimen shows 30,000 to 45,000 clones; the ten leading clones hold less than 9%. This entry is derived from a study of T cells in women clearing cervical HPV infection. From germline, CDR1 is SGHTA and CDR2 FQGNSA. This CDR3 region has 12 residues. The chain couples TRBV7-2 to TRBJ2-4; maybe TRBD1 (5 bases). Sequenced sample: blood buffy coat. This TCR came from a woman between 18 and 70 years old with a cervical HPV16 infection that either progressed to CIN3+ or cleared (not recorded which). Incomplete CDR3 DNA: TGTGCCAGCAGCTTAGCCCGGACATTT. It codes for CASSLARTF. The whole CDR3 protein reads CASSLARTFQYF. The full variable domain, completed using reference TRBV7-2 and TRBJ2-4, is GAGVSQSPSNKVTEKGKDVELRCDPISGHTALYWYRQSLGQGLEFLIYFQGNSAPDKSGLPSDRFSAERTGGSVSTLTIQRTQQEDSAVYLCASSLARTFQYFGAGTRLSVL.